This T cell receptor (beta chain) was captured in a study of blood T cells in healthy people across ages. Study conclusions and caveats: Investigators treated diversity estimates from one million T cells as underestimates.

V was trimmed by 1 base and J by 1 base, leaving 8 bases between them. The CDR3 loop spans 15 amino acids. CDR1 LNHDA and CDR2 SQIVND come from the germline V gene (reference sequence). A second PCR, run for roughly 7 to 11 cycles, used a sample-barcoded 5' primer plus a J-beta primer mix. A template-switch adaptor with 12 random nucleotides tagged each cDNA molecule. TCRdb redid the calling of the 5' RACE reads with MiXCR, one entry per CDR3 protein. The sample lists some 760,000 distinct CDR3 sequences, 20% to 30% occurring once. This clonotype appeared a few times. Antigen: not known. These data were likewise used in another study, on T cells of mothers and their children. Per that paper: Material was donated by three healthy Caucasian mothers and their six children.

The TCR sequence derives from a boy aged 5-17 years in good health. Sequencing was done on a sample of blood. The chain employs TRBV19 and TRBJ2-1; no definite D call. CDR3 DNA: TGTGCCAGTAGTATAGGGGCGGCTTCCTACAATGAGCAGTTCTTC. Its translation is CASSIGAASYNEQFF.